This T cell receptor (beta chain) appears in the sequencing data of a study of blood T cell repertoires in COVID-19. As for the study in general: The analysed material was cDNA or gDNA that came from T cells, B-cell-depleted T cells, or PBMCs.

Original methodology: Researchers report that nucleated cell counts were estimated from reference gene primer amplification. Libraries were prepared by immunoSEQ multiplex PCR; TCRdb keeps only in-frame clonotypes and omits some of them. The DNA gave D and trimming, while V, J and clone size come from that table. The sample includes approximately 110,000 clones, approximately 84% seen only once; the top ten take about 2%. Germline V lookup: CDR1 SGHAT, CDR2 FQNNGV. The junction had 0 bases not matched to a gene; V was cut back by 5 bases and J by 1 base. This CDR3 spans 13 amino acids. The V call is TRBV11-2, the J call TRBJ2-7; 9 bases agree with TRBD1. The sequence came from a human donor in a cohort sampled during active COVID-19. Material for sequencing was peripheral blood. The CDR3 here is CASSGTGSYEQYF. CDR3 DNA sequence: TGTGCCAGCAGCGGGACAGGGTCCTACGAGCAGTACTTC.